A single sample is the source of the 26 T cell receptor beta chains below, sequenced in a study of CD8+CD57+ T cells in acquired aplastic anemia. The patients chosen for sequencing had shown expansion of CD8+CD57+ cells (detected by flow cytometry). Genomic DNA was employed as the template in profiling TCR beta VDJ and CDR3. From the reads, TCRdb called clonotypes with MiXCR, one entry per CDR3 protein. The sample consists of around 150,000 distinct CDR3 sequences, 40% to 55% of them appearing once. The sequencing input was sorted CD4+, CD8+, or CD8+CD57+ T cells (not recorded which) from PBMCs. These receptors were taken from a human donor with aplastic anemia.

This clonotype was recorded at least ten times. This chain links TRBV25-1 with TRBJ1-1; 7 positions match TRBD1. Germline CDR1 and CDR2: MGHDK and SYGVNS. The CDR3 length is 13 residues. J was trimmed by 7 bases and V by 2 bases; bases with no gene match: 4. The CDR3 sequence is CASSEPGQREAFF. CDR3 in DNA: TGTGCCAGCAGTGAACCGGGACAGCGTGAAGCTTTCTTT.

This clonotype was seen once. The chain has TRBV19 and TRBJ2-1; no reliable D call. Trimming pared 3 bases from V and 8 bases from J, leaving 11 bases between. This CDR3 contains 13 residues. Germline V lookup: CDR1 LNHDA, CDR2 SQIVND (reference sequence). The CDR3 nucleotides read TGTGCCAGTAGTATTCGAGGTTCAGATGAGCAGTTCTTC. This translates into CASSIRGSDEQFF.

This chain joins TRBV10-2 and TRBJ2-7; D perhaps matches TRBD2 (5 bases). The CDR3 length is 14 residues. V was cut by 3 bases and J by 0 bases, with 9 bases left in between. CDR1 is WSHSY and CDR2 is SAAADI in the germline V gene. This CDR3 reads CASSEVGDSYEQYF. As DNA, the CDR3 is TGCGCCAGCAGTGAAGTCGGGGACTCCTACGAGCAGTACTTC.

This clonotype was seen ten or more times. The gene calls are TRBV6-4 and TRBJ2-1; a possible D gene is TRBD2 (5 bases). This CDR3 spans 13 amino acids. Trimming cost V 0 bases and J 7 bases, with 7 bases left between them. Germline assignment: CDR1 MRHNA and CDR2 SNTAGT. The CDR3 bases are TGTGCCAGCAGTGACTCGCCGGGGAATGAGCAGTTCTTC. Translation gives CASSDSPGNEQFF.

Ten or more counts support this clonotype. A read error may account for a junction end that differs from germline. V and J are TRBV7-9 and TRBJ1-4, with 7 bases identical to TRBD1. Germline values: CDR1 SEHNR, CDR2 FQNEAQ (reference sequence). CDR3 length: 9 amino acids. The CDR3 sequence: CAGGDSDIF. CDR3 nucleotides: TGTGCCGGGGGGGACAGCGACATTTTT.

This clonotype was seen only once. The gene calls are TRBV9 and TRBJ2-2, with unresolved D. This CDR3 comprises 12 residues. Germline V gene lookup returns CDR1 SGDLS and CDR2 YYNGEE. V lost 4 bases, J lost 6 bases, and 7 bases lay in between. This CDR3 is CASSFTAGELFF. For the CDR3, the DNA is TGTGCCAGCAGCTTTACTGCCGGGGAGCTGTTTTTT.

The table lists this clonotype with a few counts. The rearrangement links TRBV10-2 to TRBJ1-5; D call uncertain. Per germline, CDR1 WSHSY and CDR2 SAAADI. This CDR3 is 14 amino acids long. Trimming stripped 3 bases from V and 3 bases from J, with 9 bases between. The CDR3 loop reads CASSDTEANQPQHF. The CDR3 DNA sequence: TGCGCCAGCAGTGACACAGAAGCCAATCAGCCCCAGCATTTT.

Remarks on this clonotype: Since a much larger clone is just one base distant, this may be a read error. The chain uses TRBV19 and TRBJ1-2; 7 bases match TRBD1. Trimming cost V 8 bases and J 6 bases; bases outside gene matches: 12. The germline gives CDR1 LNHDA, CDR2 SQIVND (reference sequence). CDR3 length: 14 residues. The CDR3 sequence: CASGSRDSVHGYTF. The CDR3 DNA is TGTGCCAGTGGGTCCCGGGACAGCGTCCATGGCTACACCTTC.

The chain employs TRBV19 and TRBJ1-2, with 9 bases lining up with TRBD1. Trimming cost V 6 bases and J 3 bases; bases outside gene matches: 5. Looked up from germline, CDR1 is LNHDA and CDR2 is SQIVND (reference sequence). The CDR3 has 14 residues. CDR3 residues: CASRLDRGDYGYTF. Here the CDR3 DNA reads TGTGCCAGTAGACTGGACAGGGGAGACTATGGCTACACCTTC.

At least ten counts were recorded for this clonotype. The DNA of the CDR3 is TGCAGTGCTCGACAGGGGGGCTCTGAAGCTTTCTTT. Translated: CSARQGGSEAFF. The chain carries TRBV20-1 and TRBJ1-1, with 9 nucleotides matching TRBD1. Trimming cost V 5 bases and J 6 bases; bases outside gene matches: 4. The CDR3 is 12 residues long. Germline loops: CDR1 DFQATT, CDR2 SNEGSKA (reference sequence).

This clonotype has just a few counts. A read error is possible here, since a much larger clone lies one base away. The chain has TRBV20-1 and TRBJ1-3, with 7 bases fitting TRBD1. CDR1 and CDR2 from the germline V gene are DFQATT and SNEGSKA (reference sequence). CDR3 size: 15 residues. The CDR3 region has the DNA TGCAGTGCTCGGGACAGAACTAACTCTGGAAGCACCATATATTTT. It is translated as CSARDRTNSGSTIYF.

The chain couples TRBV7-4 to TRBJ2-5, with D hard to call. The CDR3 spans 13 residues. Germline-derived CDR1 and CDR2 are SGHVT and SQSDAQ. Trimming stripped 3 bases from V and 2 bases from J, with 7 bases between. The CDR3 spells CASSFDKQETQYF. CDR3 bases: TGTGCCAGCAGCTTTGACAAGCAAGAGACCCAGTACTTC.

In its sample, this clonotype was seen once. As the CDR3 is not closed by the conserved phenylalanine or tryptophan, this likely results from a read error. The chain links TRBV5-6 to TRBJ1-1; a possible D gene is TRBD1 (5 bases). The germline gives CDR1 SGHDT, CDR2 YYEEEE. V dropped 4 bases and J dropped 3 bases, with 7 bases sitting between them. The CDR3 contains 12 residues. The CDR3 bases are TGTGCCAGCAGCATAGGGGACACTGAAGCTTTCCTT. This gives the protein CASSIGDTEAFL.

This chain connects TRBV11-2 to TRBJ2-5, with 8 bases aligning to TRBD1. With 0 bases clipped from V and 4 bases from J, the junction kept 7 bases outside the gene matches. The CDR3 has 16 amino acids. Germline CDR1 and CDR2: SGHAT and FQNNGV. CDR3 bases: TGTGCCAGCAGCTTAGATCCAGGGGGCATCGGAGAGACCCAGTACTTC. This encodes CASSLDPGGIGETQYF.

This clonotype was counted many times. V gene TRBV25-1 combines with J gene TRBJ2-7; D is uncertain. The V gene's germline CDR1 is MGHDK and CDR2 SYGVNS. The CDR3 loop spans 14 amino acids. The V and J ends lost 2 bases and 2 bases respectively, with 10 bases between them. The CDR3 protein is CASSEPRNPYEQYF. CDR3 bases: TGTGCCAGCAGTGAACCCAGGAACCCCTACGAGCAGTACTTC.

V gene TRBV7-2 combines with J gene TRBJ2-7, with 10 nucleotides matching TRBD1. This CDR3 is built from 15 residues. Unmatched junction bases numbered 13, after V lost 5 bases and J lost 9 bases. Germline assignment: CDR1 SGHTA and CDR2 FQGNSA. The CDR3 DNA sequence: TGTGCCAGCAGCCCCTTGGGGACAGGGGCCAATTGGCAGTACTTC. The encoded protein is CASSPLGTGANWQYF.

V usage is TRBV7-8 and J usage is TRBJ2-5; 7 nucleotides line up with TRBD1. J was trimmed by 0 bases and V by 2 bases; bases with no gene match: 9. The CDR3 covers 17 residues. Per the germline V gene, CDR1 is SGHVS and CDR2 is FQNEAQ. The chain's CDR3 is CASSLSSRGYHQETQYF. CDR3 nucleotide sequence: TGTGCCAGCAGCTTATCATCCAGGGGGTACCACCAAGAGACCCAGTACTTC.

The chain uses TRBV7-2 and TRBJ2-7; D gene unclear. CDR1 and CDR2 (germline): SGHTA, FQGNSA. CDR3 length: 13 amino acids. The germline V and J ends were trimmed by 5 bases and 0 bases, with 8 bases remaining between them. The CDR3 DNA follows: TGTGCCAGCAGCCGCTACGGCTCCTACGAGCAGTACTTC. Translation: CASSRYGSYEQYF.

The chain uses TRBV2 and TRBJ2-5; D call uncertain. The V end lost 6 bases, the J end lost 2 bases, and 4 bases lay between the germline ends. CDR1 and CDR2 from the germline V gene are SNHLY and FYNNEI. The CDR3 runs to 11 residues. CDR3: CASRRQETQYF. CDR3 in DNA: TGTGCCAGCAGGAGACAAGAGACCCAGTACTTC. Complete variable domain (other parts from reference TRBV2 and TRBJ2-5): EPEVTQTPSHQVTQMGQEVILRCVPISNHLYFYWYRQILGQKVEFLVSFYNNEISEKSEIFDDQFSVERPDGSNFTLKIRSTKLEDSAMYFCASRRQETQYFGPGTRLLVL.

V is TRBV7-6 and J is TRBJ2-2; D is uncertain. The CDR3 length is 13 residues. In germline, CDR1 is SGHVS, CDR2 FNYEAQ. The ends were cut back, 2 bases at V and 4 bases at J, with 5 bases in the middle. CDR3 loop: CASSLRPTGELFF. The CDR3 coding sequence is TGTGCCAGCAGCTTACGACCCACCGGGGAGCTGTTTTTT.

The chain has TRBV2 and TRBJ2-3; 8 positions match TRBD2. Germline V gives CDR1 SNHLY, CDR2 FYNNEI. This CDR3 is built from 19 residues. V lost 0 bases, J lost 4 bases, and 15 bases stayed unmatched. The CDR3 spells CASSEALPGGAHEADTQYF. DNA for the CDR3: TGTGCCAGCAGTGAAGCGCTACCCGGGGGGGCCCATGAGGCAGATACGCAGTATTTT.

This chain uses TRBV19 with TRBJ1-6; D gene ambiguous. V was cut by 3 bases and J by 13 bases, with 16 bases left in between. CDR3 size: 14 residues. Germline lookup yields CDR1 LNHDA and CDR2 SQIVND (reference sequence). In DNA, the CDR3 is TGTGCCAGTAGTATTGGACGGACGAATCAGCCCCTCCACTTT. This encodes CASSIGRTNQPLHF.

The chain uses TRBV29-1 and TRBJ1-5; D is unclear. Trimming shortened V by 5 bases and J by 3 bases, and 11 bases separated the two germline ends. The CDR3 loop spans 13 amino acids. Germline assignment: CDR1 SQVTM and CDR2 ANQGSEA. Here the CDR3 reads CSVRLADNQPQHF. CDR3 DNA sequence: TGCAGCGTTAGACTAGCGGACAATCAGCCCCAGCATTTT.

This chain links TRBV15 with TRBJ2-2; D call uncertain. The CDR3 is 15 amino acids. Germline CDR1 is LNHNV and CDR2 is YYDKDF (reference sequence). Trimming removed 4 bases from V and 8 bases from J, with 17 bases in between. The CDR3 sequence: CATSTIRFGPGELFF. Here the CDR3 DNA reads TGTGCCACCAGCACCATCCGGTTCGGACCGGGGGAGCTGTTTTTT.

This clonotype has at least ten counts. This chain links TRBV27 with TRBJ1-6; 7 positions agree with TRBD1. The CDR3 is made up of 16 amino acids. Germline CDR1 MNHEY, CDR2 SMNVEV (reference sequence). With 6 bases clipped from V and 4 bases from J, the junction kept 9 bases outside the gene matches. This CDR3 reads CASSSFEGAYNSPLHF. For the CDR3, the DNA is TGTGCCAGCAGCTCTTTTGAGGGGGCGTATAATTCACCCCTCCACTTT.

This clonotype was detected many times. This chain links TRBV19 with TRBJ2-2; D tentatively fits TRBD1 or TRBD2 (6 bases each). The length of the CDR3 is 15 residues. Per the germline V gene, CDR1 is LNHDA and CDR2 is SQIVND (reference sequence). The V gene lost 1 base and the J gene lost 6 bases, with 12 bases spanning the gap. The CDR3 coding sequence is TGTGCCAGTAGTATAGGCGGGACAAATGCCGGGGAGCTGTTTTTT. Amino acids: CASSIGGTNAGELFF.